Presented here are 13 T cell receptor beta chains from one specimen sequenced in a study of identical twins. MiXCR was run by TCRdb on the 5' RACE reads, yielding one entry per CDR3 protein. The sample shows around 490,000 distinct CDR3 sequences, under 25% of them seen only once. This same sample was also part of a study on yellow fever vaccine responses in identical twins.

Input material: CD4+ T cells sorted from blood. Receptor source: a woman in her late teens or twenties in good health.

This clonotype has more than one count but fewer than ten. The gene calls are TRBV2 and TRBJ2-1; no reliable D call. The CDR3 has 15 residues. Trimming left V 4 bases short and J 0 bases short, with 10 bases between. Germline lookup yields CDR1 SNHLY and CDR2 FYNNEI. CDR3 bases: TGTGCCAGCAGTGTTGAAGGTTACTCCTACAATGAGCAGTTCTTC. This translates into CASSVEGYSYNEQFF.

This clonotype was picked up one time. The CDR3 loop reads CASSFRSLTSGRQFF. The CDR3 DNA follows: TGTGCCAGCAGTTTCCGATCCTTGACTAGCGGGAGGCAGTTCTTC. The rearrangement joins TRBV12-3 or TRBV12-4 to TRBJ2-1; 12 bases line up with TRBD2. The CDR3 has 15 residues. V was clipped by 3 bases and J by 12 bases; unmatched bases: 9.

Only a few counts were recorded for this clonotype. The chain carries TRBV20-1 and TRBJ2-3; 8 bases line up with TRBD2. There are 13 residues in the CDR3. Germline CDR1 and CDR2: DFQATT and SNEGSKA (reference sequence). CDR3 loop: CSPVLAGTDTQYF. The CDR3 DNA follows: TGCAGCCCCGTACTAGCGGGCACAGATACGCAGTATTTT.

The V and J genes are TRBV6-1 and TRBJ2-5, with a tentative D call TRBD1 (5 bases). In germline, CDR1 is MNHNS, CDR2 SASEGT. This CDR3 region has 15 residues. Deletions cut 0 bases from V and 3 bases from J, with 11 bases between. This CDR3 is CASSEALRREETQYF. The CDR3 DNA reads as TGTGCCAGCAGTGAAGCGCTTCGCAGGGAAGAGACCCAGTACTTC.

The rearrangement links TRBV27 to TRBJ1-1, with 12 positions matching TRBD1. The V gene end was trimmed by 5 bases and the J gene end by 1 base; junction bases not matched to a gene: 14. CDR3 length: 19 residues. Germline V gene data show CDR1 as MNHEY and CDR2 as SMNVEV (reference sequence). The CDR3 loop reads CASSNLWGQGARGNTEAFF. CDR3 nucleotide sequence: TGTGCCAGCAGTAATCTCTGGGGACAGGGGGCGCGAGGGAACACTGAAGCTTTCTTT.

This clonotype was seen a few times. The CDR3 DNA sequence: TGTGCCAGCAGCCAAGGAACAGGGGGCGGTTCACCCCTCCACTTT. It encodes CASSQGTGGGSPLHF. The chain joins TRBV14 to TRBJ1-6; 9 bases are shared with TRBD1. CDR1 and CDR2 (germline): SGHDN, FVKESK. The ends lost 1 base at V and 9 bases at J; junction bases unmatched: 4. The CDR3 extends over 15 amino acids.

The chain uses TRBV5-1 and TRBJ2-3; 7 nucleotides agree with TRBD1. Trimming removed 0 bases from V and 6 bases from J; junction bases left unmatched: 13. Germline V gives CDR1 SGHRS, CDR2 YFSETQ. The CDR3 runs to 17 residues. This CDR3 is CASSLGNRGPGSDTQYF. CDR3 nucleotide sequence: TGCGCCAGCAGCTTGGGGAACAGGGGCCCAGGTTCGGATACGCAGTATTTT.

The J gene is TRBJ2-1, the V gene TRBV29-1, with D uncertain. The CDR3 loop spans 12 amino acids. Looked up from germline, CDR1 is SQVTM and CDR2 is ANQGSEA. Trimming took off 1 base at V and 6 bases at J, with 7 bases between the two ends. CDR3 amino acids: CSVEGNANEQFF. CDR3 coding DNA: TGCAGCGTTGAAGGGAACGCCAATGAGCAGTTCTTC.

The chain employs TRBV2 and TRBJ2-3; D is ambiguous. Per the germline V gene, CDR1 is SNHLY and CDR2 is FYNNEI. CDR3 length equals 12 residues. Trimming left V 6 bases short and J 4 bases short, with 8 bases between. DNA of the CDR3: TGTGCCAGCAGAGCTAGTTCAGATACGCAGTATTTT. It encodes CASRASSDTQYF.

In this sample, this clonotype turned up a few times. The J gene is TRBJ2-7, the V gene TRBV20-1; 7 bases are a match to TRBD1. Germline V CDR1 and CDR2: DFQATT, SNEGSKA (reference sequence). The CDR3 is 14 amino acids. The junction had 8 bases not matched to a gene; V was cut back by 6 bases and J by 0 bases. CDR3 sequence reads: CSAETGIRSYEQYV. The CDR3 DNA reads as TGCAGTGCAGAGACAGGGATTCGCTCCTACGAGCAGTACGTC.

This chain links TRBV11-2 with TRBJ2-2; tentative D call: TRBD1 (5 bases). From germline, CDR1 is SGHAT and CDR2 FQNNGV. CDR3 length: 14 residues. Trimming pared 2 bases from V and 4 bases from J, leaving 8 bases between. This CDR3 is CASSLSRVTGELFF. The DNA of the CDR3 is TGTGCCAGCAGCTTAAGCAGGGTCACCGGGGAGCTGTTTTTT.

This clonotype was seen repeatedly, ten times or more. The chain joins TRBV29-1 to TRBJ1-1; D may be TRBD1 (5 bases). This CDR3 region has 12 residues. CDR1 and CDR2 from the germline V gene are SQVTM and ANQGSEA. V gave up 6 bases and J gave up 1 base, with 9 bases separating them. The CDR3 DNA is TGCAGCGTCGAGGGACGGAACACTGAAGCTTTCTTT. Its translation: CSVEGRNTEAFF.

This clonotype turned up a few times. The chain joins TRBV4-1 to TRBJ2-1; 8 nucleotides match TRBD1. This CDR3 has 19 amino acids. The germline gives CDR1 MGHRA, CDR2 YSYEKL. The V gene end was trimmed by 1 base and the J gene end by 0 bases; junction bases not matched to a gene: 11. The chain's CDR3 is CASSQATQNRGISYNEQFF. The CDR3 DNA reads TGCGCCAGCAGCCAAGCGACCCAGAACAGGGGGATCTCCTACAATGAGCAGTTCTTC.